The next 29 T cell receptor beta chains were all read from a single sample in a study of blood T cell repertoires in COVID-19. Data came from immunoSEQ multiplex PCR; TCRdb stores just in-frame clones and leaves some out. The top ten clones hold more than 4% of a sample with over 200,000 clones, approximately 86% of them seen once. What was sequenced was PBMCs or T cells enriched from blood (not recorded which). Source of these receptors: a woman in her twenties or thirties who had been exposed to COVID-19.

This rearrangement joins TRBV2 to TRBJ2-7; TRBD1 matches 7 bases. This CDR3 is built from 14 residues. J gave up 2 bases and V 6 bases, and 7 bases lay outside the gene matches. Germline V lookup: CDR1 SNHLY, CDR2 FYNNEI. Written as DNA, the CDR3 is TGTGCCAGCAGCTGGGACAGTTTCACCTACGAGCAGTACTTC. It codes for CASSWDSFTYEQYF. The full variable domain, in which reference TRBV2 and TRBJ2-7 provide the parts outside the CDR3, is EPEVTQTPSHQVTQMGQEVILRCVPISNHLYFYWYRQILGQKVEFLVSFYNNEISEKSEIFDDQFSVERPDGSNFTLKIRSTKLEDSAMYFCASSWDSFTYEQYFGPGTRLTVT.

This clone has a handful of counts. The chain couples TRBV2 to TRBJ1-1, with 9 nucleotides matching TRBD1. Germline loops: CDR1 SNHLY, CDR2 FYNNEI. The CDR3 loop spans 15 amino acids. V shed 7 bases and J 0 bases; nucleotides not matched to a gene: 6. The CDR3 region is CASNRQGGLNTEAFF. The CDR3 DNA reads as TGTGCCAGCAACCGACAGGGGGGATTGAACACTGAAGCTTTCTTT.

The chain joins TRBV9 to TRBJ1-3; the match to TRBD1 covers 7 bases. Germline V gives CDR1 SGDLS, CDR2 YYNGEE. This CDR3 contains 15 residues. J lost 2 bases, V lost 3 bases, and 5 bases had no gene match. CDR3 residues: CASSGAGTAGNTIYF. CDR3 coding DNA: TGTGCCAGCAGCGGTGCCGGGACAGCTGGAAACACCATATATTTT. The full variable domain, with the rest looked up from reference TRBV9 and TRBJ1-3, is DSGVTQTPKHLITATGQRVTLRCSPRSGDLSVYWYQQSLDQGLQFLIQYYNGEERAKGNILERFSAQQFPDLHSELNLSSLELGDSALYFCASSGAGTAGNTIYFGEGSWLTVV.

The chain joins TRBV18 to TRBJ2-1; D is uncertain. The germline V gene encodes CDR1 KGHSH and CDR2 LQKENI. V lost 1 base to trimming and J lost 6 bases, with 7 bases between them. The CDR3 loop spans 13 amino acids. CDR3 DNA sequence: TGTGCCAGCTCACCACTATCCCCCAATGAGCAGTTCTTC. Amino acid sequence: CASSPLSPNEQFF.

This clone is a singleton in its sample. The V gene is TRBV28, the J gene TRBJ2-7; 7 nucleotides agree with TRBD2. This CDR3 spans 14 amino acids. The trim removed 6 bases at V and 2 bases at J, leaving 7 bases unmatched. The germline gives CDR1 MDHEN, CDR2 SYDVKM. The CDR3 is CASSPGGYPYEQYF. CDR3 nucleotides: TGTGCCAGCAGCCCCGGGGGGTACCCCTACGAGCAGTACTTC.

The CDR3, as DNA: TGTGCCAGTAGTATAGGCAGGGGGCAGGCGAGGAATTCACCCCTCCACTTT. Amino acid sequence: CASSIGRGQARNSPLHF. The V call is TRBV19, the J call TRBJ1-6; 8 bases fit TRBD1. Per germline, CDR1 LNHDA and CDR2 SQIVND (reference sequence). CDR3 length: 17 residues. J was trimmed by 7 bases and V by 1 base; bases with no gene match: 9.

V gene TRBV5-1 combines with J gene TRBJ2-5, with 14 positions matching TRBD2. J lost 2 bases, V lost 6 bases, and 6 bases had no gene match. The CDR3 length is 16 residues. The germline CDR1 and CDR2 sequences are SGHRS and YFSETQ. CDR3 region: CASIGTSGGYQETQYF. CDR3 in DNA: TGCGCCAGCATCGGGACTAGCGGGGGATATCAAGAGACCCAGTACTTC.

Only a few counts were recorded for this clone. This chain uses TRBV5-6 with TRBJ1-2; D perhaps matches TRBD1 (6 bases). Germline loops: CDR1 SGHDT, CDR2 YYEEEE. V dropped 5 bases and J dropped 14 bases, with 22 bases sitting between them. The CDR3 has 13 amino acids. CDR3 nucleotides: TGTGCCAGCAGACTCGGACAGTTTTCCCCTTTGACCTTC. Residues: CASRLGQFSPLTF.

This clone was counted a single time. The chain employs TRBV2 and TRBJ1-4, with no clear D. Germline assignment: CDR1 SNHLY and CDR2 FYNNEI. CDR3 size: 13 residues. V was trimmed by 3 bases and J by 4 bases, leaving 6 bases between them. CDR3 nucleotide sequence: TGTGCCAGCAGTGACAGGATTAATGAAAAACTGTTTTTT. Translated: CASSDRINEKLFF.

Note on this clone: The same CDR3 arises from other DNA sequences in this sample as well. The chain combines TRBV5-1 with TRBJ1-2; a possible D gene is TRBD1 (6 bases). This CDR3 spans 14 amino acids. V lost 0 bases, J lost 4 bases, and 10 bases lay in between. Germline V gene data show CDR1 as SGHRS and CDR2 as YFSETQ. The CDR3, as DNA: TGCGCCAGCAGCTTGGATACAGGGAGCTATGGCTACACCTTC. Protein product: CASSLDTGSYGYTF. The full variable domain, rest sourced from reference TRBV5-1 and TRBJ1-2, is KAGVTQTPRYLIKTRGQQVTLSCSPISGHRSVSWYQQTPGQGLQFLFEYFSETQRNKGNFPGRFSGRQFSNSRSEMNVSTLELGDSALYLCASSLDTGSYGYTFGSGTRLTVV.

This sequence joins TRBV6-2 or TRBV6-3 and TRBJ1-5; D is undetermined. Trimming left V 2 bases short and J 7 bases short, with 12 bases between. The CDR3 is made up of 14 amino acids. Looked up from germline, CDR1 is MNHEY and CDR2 is SVGEGT. CDR3 bases: TGTGCCAGCAGTTACCTCGGGGAGGGCCAGCCCCAGCATTTT. Residues: CASSYLGEGQPQHF.

This chain joins TRBV27 and TRBJ1-3; D is possibly TRBD1 (6 bases). Germline CDR1 MNHEY, CDR2 SMNVEV (reference sequence). This CDR3 comprises 15 residues. Trimming removed 4 bases at V and 4 bases at J, with 14 bases between. CDR3 amino acids: CASSSGGLAGNTIYF. The CDR3 DNA sequence: TGTGCCAGCAGTTCGGGGGGGCTCGCAGGAAACACCATATATTTT.

The V gene is TRBV18, the J gene TRBJ2-7, with D possibly matching TRBD2 (5 bases). CDR3 length: 13 amino acids. Germline V gene data show CDR1 as KGHSH and CDR2 as LQKENI. Trimming removed 6 bases from V and 3 bases from J, with 12 bases in between. This CDR3 is CASSPARGYEQYF. DNA for the CDR3: TGTGCCAGCTCCCCCGCCCGGGGCTACGAGCAGTACTTC.

J is TRBJ1-3 and V is TRBV18, with D uncertain. This CDR3 contains 15 residues. The germline CDR1 and CDR2 sequences are KGHSH and LQKENI. The V gene lost 8 bases and the J gene lost 1 base, with 15 bases spanning the gap. The CDR3 is CASNHVSNSGNTIYF. CDR3 coding DNA: TGTGCCAGCAATCACGTCAGTAATTCTGGAAACACCATATATTTT.

In DNA, the CDR3 is TGTGCCAGCAGCTACGGGACTTTCTACAATGAGCAGTTCTTC. Protein sequence: CASSYGTFYNEQFF. The chain carries TRBV6-5 and TRBJ2-1; TRBD2 might be the D (6 bases). Trimming removed 6 bases at V and 3 bases at J, with 12 bases between. CDR3 length: 14 amino acids. Per the germline V gene, CDR1 is MNHEY and CDR2 is SVGAGI.

A few counts support this clone. The chain couples TRBV30 to TRBJ2-7; no firm D call. The germline V gene has CDR1 GTSNPN and CDR2 SVGIG (reference sequence). Trimming removed 0 bases from V and 5 bases from J, with 8 bases in between. The CDR3 is 12 amino acids. The CDR3 loop reads CAWSVQWDEQYF. The CDR3, as DNA: TGTGCCTGGAGTGTACAGTGGGACGAGCAGTACTTC.

The CDR3 nucleotides are TGTGCCAGTACCTCTTACAGGGAGGGGAATGAAAAACTGTTTTTT. Translating gives CASTSYREGNEKLFF. The rearrangement joins TRBV19 to TRBJ1-4; weak D call: TRBD1 (6 bases). V dropped 7 bases and J dropped 5 bases, with 17 bases sitting between them. Germline V gene lookup returns CDR1 LNHDA and CDR2 SQIVND (reference sequence). The CDR3 consists of 15 residues.

This chain connects TRBV3-1 (or the pseudogene TRBV3-2) to TRBJ1-5, with D unclear. CDR3 length: 14 residues. V dropped 0 bases and J dropped 4 bases, with 7 bases sitting between them. Germline V gene sequence: CDR1 LGHDT, CDR2 YNNKEL (reference sequence). Here the CDR3 DNA reads TGTGCCAGCAGCCAAGATACGAGAAATCAGCCCCAGCATTTT. It is translated as CASSQDTRNQPQHF.

This chain links TRBV28 with TRBJ1-6; TRBD1 might be the D (5 bases). The V end was cut by 10 bases, the J end by 5 bases, with 24 bases between. This CDR3 has 17 residues. Germline-derived CDR1 and CDR2 are MDHEN and SYDVKM. The CDR3, as DNA: TGTGCCACCGAGCCTCCTCCAGGGCAGGGTAATAATTCACCCCTCCACTTT. Translating it yields CATEPPPGQGNNSPLHF.

Concerning this clone itself: A read error may produce the germline difference seen at one junction end. J is TRBJ2-3 and V is TRBV9, with D maybe TRBD2 (6 bases). CDR3 length: 13 residues. Germline V lookup: CDR1 SGDLS, CDR2 YYNGEE. The DNA of the CDR3 is TGTGCCAGCAGCGTAGAGGGCGCGGGGAGGCGGCTTTTT. It yields the protein CASSVEGAGRRLF.

This chain joins TRBV7-8 and TRBJ2-2; D call uncertain. The germline V gene has CDR1 SGHVS and CDR2 FQNEAQ. The V gene lost 5 bases and the J gene lost 1 base, with 11 bases spanning the gap. This CDR3 is 15 amino acids long. CDR3 sequence reads: CASSPQTLNTGELFF. CDR3 nucleotide sequence: TGTGCCAGCAGCCCCCAGACATTGAACACCGGGGAGCTGTTTTTT. The full variable domain, rest sourced from reference TRBV7-8 and TRBJ2-2, is GAGVSQSPRYKVAKRGQDVALRCDPISGHVSLFWYQQALGQGPEFLTYFQNEAQLDKSGLPSDRFFAERPEGSVSTLKIQRTQQEDSAVYLCASSPQTLNTGELFFGEGSRLTVL.

The gene calls are TRBV27 and TRBJ1-2, with D hard to call. V was pared by 2 bases and J by 5 bases, with 12 bases between. Germline assignment: CDR1 MNHEY and CDR2 SMNVEV (reference sequence). The length of the CDR3 is 14 residues. The CDR3 coding sequence is TGTGCCAGCAGTTTACGAGCCTCTGCTTATGGCTACACCTTC. It specifies CASSLRASAYGYTF.

This chain uses TRBV21-1 with TRBJ2-4; TRBD1 was called by the table and not checked on the DNA. TRBV21-1 has pseudogene status. The CDR3 has 17 amino acids. The DNA for the CDR3 is TGTGCCAGCAGCAAAGTCATCAGGGGTAGGGCCAAAAACATTCAGTACTTC. Translating it yields CASSKVIRGRAKNIQYF.

V gene TRBV19 combines with J gene TRBJ1-2; 7 bases match TRBD1. The CDR3 spans 15 residues. Germline loops: CDR1 LNHDA, CDR2 SQIVND (reference sequence). With V trimmed by 9 bases and J by 3 bases, 13 bases remained unmatched. The CDR3 is CASTQFGQGDYGYTF. The CDR3 DNA follows: TGTGCCAGCACCCAATTTGGGCAGGGGGACTATGGCTACACCTTC.

This rearrangement joins TRBV30 to TRBJ2-7, with D possibly TRBD2 on 5 matching bases. From germline, CDR1 is GTSNPN and CDR2 SVGIG (reference sequence). This CDR3 is built from 15 residues. With 0 bases removed from V and 0 bases from J, the gap between germline ends came to 12 bases. CDR3 sequence reads: CAWSVGLGNSYEQYF. The DNA of the CDR3 is TGTGCCTGGAGTGTAGGTCTCGGGAACTCCTACGAGCAGTACTTC.

The J gene is TRBJ2-2, the V gene TRBV10-2, with 7 bases fitting TRBD1. CDR1 is WSHSY and CDR2 is SAAADI in the germline V gene. This CDR3 has 14 amino acids. V lost 8 bases and J lost 2; bases outside the gene matches: 5. The CDR3 here is CASLYRGNTGELFF. CDR3 coding DNA: TGCGCCAGCTTGTACAGGGGTAACACCGGGGAGCTGTTTTTT.

This clone was observed once. The rearrangement links TRBV10-3 to TRBJ1-2; no clear D gene. Germline CDR1 reads ENHRY; CDR2 reads SYGVKD. CDR3 size: 15 residues. The germline V and J ends were trimmed by 0 bases and 3 bases, with 11 bases remaining between them. CDR3 amino acids: CAISESRANDYGYTF. Here the CDR3 DNA reads TGTGCCATCAGTGAGTCGAGGGCCAACGACTATGGCTACACCTTC.

This clone has only one observation. The chain couples TRBV10-1 to TRBJ2-5, with 8 bases that match TRBD1. V trimming: 5 bases; J trimming: 1 base; junction bases outside the gene matches: 9. Germline V gives CDR1 WNHNN, CDR2 SYGVQD (reference sequence). There are 16 residues in the CDR3. The CDR3 DNA sequence: TGCGCCAGCAGTAAGGCTCCCGGGACAGGCCAAGAGACCCAGTACTTC. Translation: CASSKAPGTGQETQYF.

The chain joins TRBV11-2 to TRBJ1-1; no definite D call. Looked up from germline, CDR1 is SGHAT and CDR2 is FQNNGV. CDR3 length equals 15 residues. V was pared by 2 bases and J by 6 bases, with 16 bases between. The CDR3 region is CASSLTPGGPAEAFF. CDR3 in DNA: TGTGCCAGCAGCTTAACCCCAGGCGGGCCCGCTGAAGCTTTCTTT. Full variable domain (rest looked up from reference TRBV11-2 and TRBJ1-1): EAGVAQSPRYKIIEKRQSVAFWCNPISGHATLYWYQQILGQGPKLLIQFQNNGVVDDSQLPKDRFSAERLKGVDSTLKIQPAKLEDSAVYLCASSLTPGGPAEAFFGQGTRLTVV.